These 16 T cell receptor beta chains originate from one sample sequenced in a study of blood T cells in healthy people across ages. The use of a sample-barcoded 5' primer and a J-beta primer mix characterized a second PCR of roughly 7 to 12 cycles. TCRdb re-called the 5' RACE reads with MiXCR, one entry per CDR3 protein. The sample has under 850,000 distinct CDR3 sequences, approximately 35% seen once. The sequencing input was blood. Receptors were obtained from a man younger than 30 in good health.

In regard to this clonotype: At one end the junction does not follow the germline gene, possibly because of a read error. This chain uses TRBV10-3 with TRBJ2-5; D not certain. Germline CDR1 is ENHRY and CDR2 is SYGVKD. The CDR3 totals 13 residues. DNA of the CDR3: TGTGCCATCAGTGAGTCTCCGTCGGCAGCCTTTGACTTC. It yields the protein CAISESPSAAFDF.

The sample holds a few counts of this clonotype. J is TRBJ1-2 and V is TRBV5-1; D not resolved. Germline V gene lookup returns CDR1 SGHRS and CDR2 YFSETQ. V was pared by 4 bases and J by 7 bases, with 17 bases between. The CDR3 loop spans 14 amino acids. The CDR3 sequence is CASSRAPMDGGYTF. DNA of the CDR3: TGCGCCAGCAGCCGCGCCCCTATGGACGGTGGCTACACCTTC.

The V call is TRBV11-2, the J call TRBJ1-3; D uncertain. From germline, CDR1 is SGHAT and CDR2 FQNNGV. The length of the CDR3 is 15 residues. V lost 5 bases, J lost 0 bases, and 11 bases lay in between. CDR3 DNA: TGTGCCAGCAGCCCCCAGCTGAGCTCTGGAAACACCATATATTTT. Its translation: CASSPQLSSGNTIYF.

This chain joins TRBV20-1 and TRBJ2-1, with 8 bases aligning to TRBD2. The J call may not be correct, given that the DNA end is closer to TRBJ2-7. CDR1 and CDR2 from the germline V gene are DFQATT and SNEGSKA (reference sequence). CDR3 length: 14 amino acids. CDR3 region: CSASWRGVGNEQYF. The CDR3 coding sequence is TGCAGTGCTAGCTGGCGGGGGGTTGGGAATGAGCAGTACTTC.

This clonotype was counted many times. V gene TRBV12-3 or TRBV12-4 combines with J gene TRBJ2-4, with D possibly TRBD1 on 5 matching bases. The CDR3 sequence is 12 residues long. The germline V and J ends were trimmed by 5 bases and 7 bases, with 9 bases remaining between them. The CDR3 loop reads CASSADSNIQYF. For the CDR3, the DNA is TGTGCCAGCAGTGCAGACAGCAACATTCAGTACTTC.

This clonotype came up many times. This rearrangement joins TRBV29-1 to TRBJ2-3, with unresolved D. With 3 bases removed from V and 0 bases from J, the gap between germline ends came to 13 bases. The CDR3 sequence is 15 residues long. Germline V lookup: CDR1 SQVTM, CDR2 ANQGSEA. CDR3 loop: CSVERESPSTDTQYF. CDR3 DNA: TGCAGCGTTGAGAGAGAGAGCCCTAGCACAGATACGCAGTATTTT.

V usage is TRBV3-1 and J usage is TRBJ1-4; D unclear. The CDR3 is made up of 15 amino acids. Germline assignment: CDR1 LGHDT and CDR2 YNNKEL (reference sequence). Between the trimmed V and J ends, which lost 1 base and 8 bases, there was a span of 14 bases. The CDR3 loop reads CASSQVVLRGEKLFF. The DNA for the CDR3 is TGTGCCAGCAGCCAAGTCGTCCTTCGAGGAGAAAAACTGTTTTTT.

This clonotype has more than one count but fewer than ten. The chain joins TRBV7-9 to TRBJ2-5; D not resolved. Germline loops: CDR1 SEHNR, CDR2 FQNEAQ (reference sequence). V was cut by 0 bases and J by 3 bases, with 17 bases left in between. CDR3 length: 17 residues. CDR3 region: CASSLATLGKEKETQYF. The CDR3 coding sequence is TGTGCCAGCAGCTTAGCAACTCTGGGGAAAGAAAAAGAGACCCAGTACTTC.

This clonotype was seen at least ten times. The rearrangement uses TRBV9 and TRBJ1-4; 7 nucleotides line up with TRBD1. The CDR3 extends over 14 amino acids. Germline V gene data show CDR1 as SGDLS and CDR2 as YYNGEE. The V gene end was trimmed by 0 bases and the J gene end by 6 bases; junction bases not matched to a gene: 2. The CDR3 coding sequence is TGTGCCAGCAGCGTAGACGGACAGGATGAAAAACTGTTTTTT. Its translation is CASSVDGQDEKLFF.

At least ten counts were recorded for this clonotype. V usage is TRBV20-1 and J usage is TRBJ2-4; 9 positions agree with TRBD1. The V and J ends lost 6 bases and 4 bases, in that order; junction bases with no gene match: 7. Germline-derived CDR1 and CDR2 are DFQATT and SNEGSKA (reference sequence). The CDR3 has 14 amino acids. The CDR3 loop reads CSASRDRAKNIQYF. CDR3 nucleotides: TGCAGTGCCTCCCGGGACAGGGCAAAAAACATTCAGTACTTC.

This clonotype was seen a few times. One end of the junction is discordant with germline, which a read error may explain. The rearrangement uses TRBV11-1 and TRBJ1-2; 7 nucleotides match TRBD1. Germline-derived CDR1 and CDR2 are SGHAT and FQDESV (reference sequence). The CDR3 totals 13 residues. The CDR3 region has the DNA TGTGCCAACAGCTTCGCCGGGACAGATGGCTACACCTTC. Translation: CANSFAGTDGYTF.

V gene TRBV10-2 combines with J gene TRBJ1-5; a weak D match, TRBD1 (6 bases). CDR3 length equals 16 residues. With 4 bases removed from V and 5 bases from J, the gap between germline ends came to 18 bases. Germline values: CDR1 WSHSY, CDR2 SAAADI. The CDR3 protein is CASSGTTEGGDQPQHF. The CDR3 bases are TGCGCCAGCAGTGGGACTACTGAGGGGGGTGATCAGCCCCAGCATTTT.

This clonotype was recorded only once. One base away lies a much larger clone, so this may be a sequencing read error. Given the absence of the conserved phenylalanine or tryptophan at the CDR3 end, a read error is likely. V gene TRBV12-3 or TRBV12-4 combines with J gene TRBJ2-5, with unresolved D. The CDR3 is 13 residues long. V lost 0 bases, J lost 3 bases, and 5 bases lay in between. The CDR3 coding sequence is TGTGCCAGCAGTTTAGCTGGGAAAGAGACCCAGTACGTC. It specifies CASSLAGKETQYV.

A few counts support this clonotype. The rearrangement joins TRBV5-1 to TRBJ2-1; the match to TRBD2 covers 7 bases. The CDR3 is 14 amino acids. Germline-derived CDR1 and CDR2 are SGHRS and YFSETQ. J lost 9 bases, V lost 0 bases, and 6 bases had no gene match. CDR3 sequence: CASSLDQGGSEQFF. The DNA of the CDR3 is TGCGCCAGCAGCTTGGACCAGGGAGGGAGTGAGCAGTTCTTC. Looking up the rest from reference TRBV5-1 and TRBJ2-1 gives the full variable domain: KAGVTQTPRYLIKTRGQQVTLSCSPISGHRSVSWYQQTPGQGLQFLFEYFSETQRNKGNFPGRFSGRQFSNSRSEMNVSTLELGDSALYLCASSLDQGGSEQFFGPGTRLTVL.

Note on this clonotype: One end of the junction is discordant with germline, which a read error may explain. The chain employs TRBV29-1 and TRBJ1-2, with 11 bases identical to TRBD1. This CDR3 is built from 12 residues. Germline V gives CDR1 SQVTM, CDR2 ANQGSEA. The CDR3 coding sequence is TGCAGCGGTGGACAGGGGGCTGATGGCTACTCCTTC. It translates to CSGGQGADGYSF.

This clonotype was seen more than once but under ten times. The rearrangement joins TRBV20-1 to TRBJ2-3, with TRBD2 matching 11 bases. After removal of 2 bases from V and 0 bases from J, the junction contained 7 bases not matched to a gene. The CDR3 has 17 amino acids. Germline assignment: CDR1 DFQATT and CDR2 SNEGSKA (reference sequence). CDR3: CSARTLAGESSTDTQYF. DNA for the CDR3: TGCAGTGCTAGAACACTAGCGGGGGAGTCTAGCACAGATACGCAGTATTTT.